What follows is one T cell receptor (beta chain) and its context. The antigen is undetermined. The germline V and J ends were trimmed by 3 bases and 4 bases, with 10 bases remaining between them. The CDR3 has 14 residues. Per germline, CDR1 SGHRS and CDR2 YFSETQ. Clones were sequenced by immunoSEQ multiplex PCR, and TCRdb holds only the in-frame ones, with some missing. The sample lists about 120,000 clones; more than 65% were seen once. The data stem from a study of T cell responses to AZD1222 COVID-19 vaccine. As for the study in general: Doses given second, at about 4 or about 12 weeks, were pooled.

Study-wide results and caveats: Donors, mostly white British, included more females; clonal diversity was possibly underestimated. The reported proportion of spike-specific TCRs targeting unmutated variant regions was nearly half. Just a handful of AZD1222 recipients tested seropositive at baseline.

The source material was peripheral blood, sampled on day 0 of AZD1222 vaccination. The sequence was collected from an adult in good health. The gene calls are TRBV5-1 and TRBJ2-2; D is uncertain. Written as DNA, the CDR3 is TGCGCCAGCAGCTCAACAGTCGTCACCGGGGAGCTGTTTTTT. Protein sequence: CASSSTVVTGELFF.